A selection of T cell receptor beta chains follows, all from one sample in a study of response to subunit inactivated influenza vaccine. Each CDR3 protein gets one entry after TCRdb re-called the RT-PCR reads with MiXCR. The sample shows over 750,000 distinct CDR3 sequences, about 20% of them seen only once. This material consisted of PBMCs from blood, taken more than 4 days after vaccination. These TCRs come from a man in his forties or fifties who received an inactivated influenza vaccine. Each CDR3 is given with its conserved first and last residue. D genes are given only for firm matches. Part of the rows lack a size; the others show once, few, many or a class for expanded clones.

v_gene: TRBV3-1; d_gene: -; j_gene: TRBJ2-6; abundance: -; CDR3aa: CASSQVPTHGANVLTF; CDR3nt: TGTGCCAGCAGCCAAGTACCCACCCATGGGGCCAACGTCCTGACTTTC
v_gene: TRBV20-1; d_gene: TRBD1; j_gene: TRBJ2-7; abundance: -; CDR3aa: CSARDGLSGQDRFEQYF; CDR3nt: TGCAGTGCTAGAGACGGTCTTTCGGGACAGGATCGATTCGAGCAGTACTTC
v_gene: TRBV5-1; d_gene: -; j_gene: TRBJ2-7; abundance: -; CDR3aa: CASRRAGQNTYEQYF; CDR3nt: TGCGCCAGCAGGCGCGCGGGACAGAATACCTACGAGCAGTACTTC
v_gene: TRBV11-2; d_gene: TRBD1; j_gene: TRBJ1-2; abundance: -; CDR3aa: CASSKDPRDRAYGYTF; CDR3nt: TGTGCCAGCAGCAAAGACCCCCGGGACAGGGCCTATGGCTACACCTTC
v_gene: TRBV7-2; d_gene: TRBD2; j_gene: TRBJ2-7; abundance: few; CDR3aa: CASRSDSGGGYEQYF; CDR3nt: TGTGCCAGCAGGTCGGATAGCGGGGGAGGCTACGAGCAGTACTTC
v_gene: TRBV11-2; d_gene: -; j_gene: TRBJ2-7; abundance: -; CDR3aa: CASSLDLGGRDIVLEQYF; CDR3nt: TGTGCCAGCAGCTTAGATCTCGGGGGCCGGGACATTGTTCTCGAGCAGTACTTC
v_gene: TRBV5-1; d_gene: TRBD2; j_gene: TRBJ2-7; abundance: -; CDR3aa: CASSLGGLAGGPIYEQYF; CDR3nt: TGCGCCAGCAGCTTGGGGGGACTAGCGGGAGGGCCAATATACGAGCAGTACTTC
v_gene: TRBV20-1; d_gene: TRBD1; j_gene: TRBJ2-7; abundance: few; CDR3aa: CSARYQGTGAIQEQYF; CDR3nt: TGCAGTGCTAGGTATCAAGGGACAGGGGCGATTCAGGAGCAGTACTTC
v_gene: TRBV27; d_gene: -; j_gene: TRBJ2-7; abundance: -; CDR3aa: CASSKTRLHYEQYF; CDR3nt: TGTGCCAGCAGTAAGACCCGCCTCCACTACGAGCAGTACTTC
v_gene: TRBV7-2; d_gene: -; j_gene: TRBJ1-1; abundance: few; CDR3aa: CASTEQGFAFF; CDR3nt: TGTGCCAGCACCGAACAGGGTTTTGCTTTCTTT
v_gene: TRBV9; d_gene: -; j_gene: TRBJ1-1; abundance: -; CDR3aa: CASKARENTEAFF; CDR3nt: TGTGCCAGCAAGGCAAGGGAGAACACTGAAGCTTTCTTT
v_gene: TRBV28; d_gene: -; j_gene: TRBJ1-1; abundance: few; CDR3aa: CASSLSGAMNTEAFF; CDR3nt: TGTGCCAGCAGTTTATCCGGGGCCATGAACACTGAAGCTTTCTTT
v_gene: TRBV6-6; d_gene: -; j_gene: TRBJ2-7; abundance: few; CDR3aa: CASSYSRGAEQYF; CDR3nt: TGTGCCAGCAGTTACTCTCGTGGGGCTGAGCAGTACTTC
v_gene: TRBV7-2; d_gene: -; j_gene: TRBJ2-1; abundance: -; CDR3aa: CASSLEEVGVKFF; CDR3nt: TGTGCCAGCAGCTTAGAGGAAGTGGGAGTAAAGTTCTTC
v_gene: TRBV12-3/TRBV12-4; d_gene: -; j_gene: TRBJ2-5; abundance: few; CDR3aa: CASSSPGAGVTETQYF; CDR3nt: TGTGCCAGCAGTAGCCCAGGGGCTGGGGTAACAGAGACCCAGTACTTC
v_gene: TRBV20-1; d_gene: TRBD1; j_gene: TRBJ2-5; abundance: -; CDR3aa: CSARPGGGETQYF; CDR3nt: TGCAGTGCTAGGCCAGGGGGCGGAGAGACCCAGTACTTC
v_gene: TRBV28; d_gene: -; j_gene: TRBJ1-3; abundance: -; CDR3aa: CASSLWTDYSGNTIYF; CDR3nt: TGTGCCAGCAGTTTATGGACAGATTACTCTGGAAACACCATATATTTT
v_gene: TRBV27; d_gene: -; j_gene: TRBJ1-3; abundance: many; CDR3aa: CASSFHRGHQGNTIYF; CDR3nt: TGTGCCAGCAGTTTCCATCGGGGCCATCAGGGAAACACCATATATTTT
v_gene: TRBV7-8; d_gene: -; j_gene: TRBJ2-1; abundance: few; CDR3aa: CASSMDYNNEQFF; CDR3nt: TGTGCCAGCAGCATGGACTACAACAATGAGCAGTTCTTC
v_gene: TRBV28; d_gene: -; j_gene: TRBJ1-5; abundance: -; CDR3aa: CASSMGLQPQHF; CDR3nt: TGTGCCAGCAGCATGGGACTTCAGCCCCAGCATTTT
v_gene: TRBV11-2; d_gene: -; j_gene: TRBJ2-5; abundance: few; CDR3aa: CASSLGVETQYF; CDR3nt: TGTGCCAGCAGTTTGGGGGTAGAGACCCAGTACTTC
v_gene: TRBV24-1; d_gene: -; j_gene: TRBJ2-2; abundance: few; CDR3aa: CATLARVNTGELFF; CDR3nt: TGTGCCACGCTGGCGCGGGTAAACACCGGGGAGCTGTTTTTT
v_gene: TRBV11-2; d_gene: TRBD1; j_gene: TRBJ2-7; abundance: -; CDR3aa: CASSENRDSSYEQYF; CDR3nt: TGTGCCAGCAGCGAGAACCGGGACAGCTCCTACGAGCAGTACTTC
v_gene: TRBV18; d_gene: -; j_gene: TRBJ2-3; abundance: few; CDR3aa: CASSLGTARGTDTQYF; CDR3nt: TGTGCCAGCTCATTGGGTACGGCCCGAGGGACAGATACGCAGTATTTT
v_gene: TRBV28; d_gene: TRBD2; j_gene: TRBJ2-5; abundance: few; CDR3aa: CASSLYGTSGGLRETQYF; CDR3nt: TGTGCCAGCAGTTTATACGGGACTAGCGGGGGGCTACGAGAGACCCAGTACTTC
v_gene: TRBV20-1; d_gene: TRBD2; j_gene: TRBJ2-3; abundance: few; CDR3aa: CSARLAGGPSPDTQYF; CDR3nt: TGCAGTGCTAGACTAGCGGGGGGGCCCTCCCCAGATACGCAGTATTTT
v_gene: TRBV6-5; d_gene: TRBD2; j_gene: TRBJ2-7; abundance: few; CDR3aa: CASSYSRSGGYEQYF; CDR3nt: TGTGCCAGCAGTTACTCGAGATCCGGGGGGTATGAGCAGTACTTC
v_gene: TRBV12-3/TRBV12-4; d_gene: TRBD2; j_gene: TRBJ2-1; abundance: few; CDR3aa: CASSLFAGDYNEQFF; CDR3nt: TGTGCCAGCAGTTTATTTGCGGGAGACTACAATGAGCAGTTCTTC
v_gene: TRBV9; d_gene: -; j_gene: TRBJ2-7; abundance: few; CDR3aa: CASSGKDSSYEQYF; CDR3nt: TGTGCCAGCAGCGGAAAGGACAGTTCCTACGAGCAGTACTTC
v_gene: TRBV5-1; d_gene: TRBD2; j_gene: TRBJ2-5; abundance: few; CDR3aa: CASLGLAGGLKTQYF; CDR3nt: TGCGCCAGCCTGGGACTAGCGGGAGGGCTAAAGACCCAGTACTTC
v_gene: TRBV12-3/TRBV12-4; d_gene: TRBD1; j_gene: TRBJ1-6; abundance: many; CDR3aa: CASSRSGGNSPLHF; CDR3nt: TGTGCCAGCAGTCGCTCAGGGGGTAATTCACCCCTCCACTTT
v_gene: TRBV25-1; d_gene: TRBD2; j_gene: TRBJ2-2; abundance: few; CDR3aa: CASSEFMIDSGSTGELFF; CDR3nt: TGTGCCAGCAGTGAATTTATGATTGATAGCGGGAGCACCGGGGAGCTGTTTTTT
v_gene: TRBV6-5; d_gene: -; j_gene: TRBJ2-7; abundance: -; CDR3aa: CASSYSNRASYEQYF; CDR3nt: TGTGCCAGCAGTTACTCCAACAGGGCATCCTACGAGCAGTACTTC
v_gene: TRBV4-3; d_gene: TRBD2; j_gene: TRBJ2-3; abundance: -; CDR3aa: CASSQDGLAGESTDTQYF; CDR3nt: TGCGCCAGCAGCCAAGATGGCCTAGCGGGGGAAAGCACAGATACGCAGTATTTT
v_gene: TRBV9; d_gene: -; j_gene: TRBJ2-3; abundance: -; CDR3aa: CASSGAVDTQYF; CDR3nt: TGTGCCAGCAGCGGGGCCGTAGATACGCAGTATTTT
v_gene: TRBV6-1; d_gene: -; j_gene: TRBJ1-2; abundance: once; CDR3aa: CASSRTLGQNYGYTF; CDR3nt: TGTGCCAGCAGTCGGACCCTGGGACAAAACTATGGCTACACCTTC
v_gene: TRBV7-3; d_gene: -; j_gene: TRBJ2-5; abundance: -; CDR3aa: CASSPGPTTQGTQYF; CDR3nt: TGTGCCAGCAGCCCGGGACCGACGACGCAAGGGACCCAGTACTTC
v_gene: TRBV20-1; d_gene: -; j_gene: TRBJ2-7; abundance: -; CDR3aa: CSASETAFGYEQYF; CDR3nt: TGCAGTGCTAGTGAAACCGCCTTTGGATACGAGCAGTACTTC
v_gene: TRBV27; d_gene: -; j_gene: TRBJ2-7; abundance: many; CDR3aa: CASSIAESYEQYF; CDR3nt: TGTGCCAGCAGTATCGCGGAATCCTACGAGCAGTACTTC
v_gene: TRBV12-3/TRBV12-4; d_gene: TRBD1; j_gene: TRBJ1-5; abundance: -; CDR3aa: CASRGTGGSNQPQHF; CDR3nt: TGTGCCAGCAGAGGGACAGGGGGTAGCAATCAGCCCCAGCATTTT
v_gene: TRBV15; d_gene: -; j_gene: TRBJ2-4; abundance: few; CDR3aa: CATSRAGVGAKNIQYF; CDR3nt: TGTGCCACCAGCAGGGCAGGGGTTGGGGCCAAAAACATTCAGTACTTC
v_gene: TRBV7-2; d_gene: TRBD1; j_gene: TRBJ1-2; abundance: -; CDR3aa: CASSSPGGWRGYTF; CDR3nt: TGTGCCAGCAGCTCCCCAGGGGGCTGGCGTGGCTACACCTTC